These 4 T cell receptor beta chains came from one sample sequenced in a study of graft-versus-host responses after intestinal transplantation. Sequencing was performed with immunoSEQ multiplex PCR; in TCRdb, only in-frame clones are kept and a portion is missing. The repertoire consists of approximately 94,000 clones, with about 88% occurring once and the leading ten covering roughly 1%. These receptors' targets are unknown. The specimen comprised unstimulated CD4+ T cells sorted from spleen or lymph node cells, sampled before transplant. The origin of the receptors is a human donor who was the organ donor for an intestinal transplant.

The rearrangement links TRBV7-9 to TRBJ1-3; tentatively, D is TRBD1 (6 bases). Germline CDR1 and CDR2: SEHNR and FQNEAQ (reference sequence). The CDR3 is 16 residues long. V was shortened by 5 bases and J by 2 bases, with 16 bases between the two germline ends. DNA for the CDR3: TGTGCCAGCAGCACCGGACAGTCAGCGGCTGGAAACACCATATATTTT. It codes for CASSTGQSAAGNTIYF.

The V and J genes are TRBV28 and TRBJ2-2, with 8 bases aligning to TRBD1. Unmatched junction bases numbered 8, after V lost 6 bases and J lost 2 bases. CDR1 and CDR2 (germline): MDHEN, SYDVKM. The CDR3 has 16 residues. The CDR3 is CASRPMDRVNTGELFF. The CDR3 DNA is TGTGCCAGCAGACCAATGGACAGGGTAAACACCGGGGAGCTGTTTTTT.

This rearrangement joins TRBV6-5 to TRBJ1-2; maybe TRBD1 (6 bases). CDR3 length: 14 residues. Germline-derived CDR1 and CDR2 are MNHEY and SVGAGI. Trimming left V 2 bases short and J 7 bases short, with 14 bases between. The chain's CDR3 is CASSYASGGAGYTF. The CDR3 DNA follows: TGTGCCAGCAGTTACGCCTCGGGGGGCGCTGGCTACACCTTC.

The rearrangement uses TRBV9 and TRBJ1-4; D unresolved. This CDR3 comprises 14 residues. Germline lookup yields CDR1 SGDLS and CDR2 YYNGEE. V lost 4 bases and J 0 bases, leaving 7 bases between the germline ends. CDR3 amino acids: CASSPGATNEKLFF. CDR3 coding DNA: TGTGCCAGCAGCCCGGGTGCAACTAATGAAAAACTGTTTTTT.